This entry lists 24 T cell receptor beta chains sequenced from one sample in a study of cytomegalovirus exposure and HLA in healthy donors. Vbeta (60) and Jbeta (13) primers were used in the PCR. Clones were sequenced by immunoSEQ multiplex PCR, and TCRdb holds only the in-frame ones, with some missing. The sample consists of about 130,000 clones, around 72% of them appearing once. The sample consisted of PBMCs. These receptors were collected from a young man in good health and CMV-seronegative.

This clone was counted a few times. The V and J genes are TRBV19 and TRBJ1-1; no clear D gene. This CDR3 has 12 residues. CDR1 LNHDA and CDR2 SQIVND come from the germline V gene (reference sequence). Trimming took off 5 bases at V and 1 base at J, with 5 bases between the two ends. CDR3 nucleotide sequence: TGTGCCAGTAGTCTGGCGAACACTGAAGCTTTCTTT. Translating gives CASSLANTEAFF.

This clone showed up just a few times. The chain recombines TRBV27 with TRBJ1-1; 10 nucleotides match TRBD1. The length of the CDR3 is 15 residues. Trimming cost V 0 bases and J 4 bases; bases outside gene matches: 2. CDR1 and CDR2 from the germline V gene are MNHEY and SMNVEV (reference sequence). The CDR3 is CASSLSTGGITEAFF. CDR3 DNA: TGTGCCAGCAGTTTATCGACAGGGGGCATCACTGAAGCTTTCTTT.

In its sample, this clone was seen once. This chain links TRBV30 with TRBJ1-4; the D gene is possibly TRBD1 (5 bases). Trimming took off 2 bases at V and 2 bases at J, with 12 bases between the two ends. The CDR3 length is 15 residues. Germline CDR1 reads GTSNPN; CDR2 reads SVGIG (reference sequence). CDR3: CAWSRGVSTNEKLFF. The DNA of the CDR3 is TGTGCCTGGAGTCGGGGGGTATCGACTAATGAAAAACTGTTTTTT.

The chain has TRBV11-2 and TRBJ2-5, with D unresolved. Germline V CDR1 and CDR2: SGHAT, FQNNGV. The CDR3 covers 14 residues. Trimming cost V 5 bases and J 7 bases, with 17 bases left between them. CDR3 sequence: CASSPLLEVSTQYF. The DNA of the CDR3 is TGTGCCAGCAGCCCACTTCTCGAGGTCTCGACCCAGTACTTC.

The rearrangement links TRBV7-6 to TRBJ2-7, with D possibly matching TRBD2 (6 bases). V lost 7 bases and J lost 2, with 21 bases in between. CDR1 SGHVS and CDR2 FNYEAQ come from the germline V gene. The CDR3 is 16 amino acids. This CDR3 is CASIQTRETAPYEQYF. The DNA of the CDR3 is TGTGCCAGCATCCAAACCCGGGAGACAGCGCCCTACGAGCAGTACTTC.

J is TRBJ2-5 and V is TRBV28, with 7 bases matching TRBD2. The CDR3 runs 15 residues. Germline trimming cut 5 bases from V and 5 bases from J; bases unmatched to any gene: 11. Germline CDR1 is MDHEN and CDR2 is SYDVKM. CDR3 DNA: TGTGCCAGCAGTCCGCGTTGGGGGGGTGGGGAGACCCAGTACTTC. This sequence encodes CASSPRWGGGETQYF.

This clone was counted between two and nine times. This sequence joins TRBV5-1 and TRBJ2-4; D is undetermined. The CDR3 is 14 residues long. V was trimmed by 4 bases and J by 0 bases, leaving 8 bases between them. Per germline, CDR1 SGHRS and CDR2 YFSETQ. CDR3 nucleotide sequence: TGCGCCAGCAGCCAGGAAGGAGCCAAAAACATTCAGTACTTC. It is translated as CASSQEGAKNIQYF.

This clone showed up just once. This chain joins TRBV27 and TRBJ2-1, with 9 bases identical to TRBD1. The CDR3 runs 14 residues. Germline values: CDR1 MNHEY, CDR2 SMNVEV (reference sequence). V was clipped by 4 bases and J by 7 bases; unmatched bases: 5. The CDR3 reads CASSSDRGGNEQFF. In nucleotides, the CDR3 is TGTGCCAGCAGTTCGGACAGGGGTGGGAATGAGCAGTTCTTC.

The J gene is TRBJ1-2, the V gene TRBV2, with D possibly TRBD1 on 5 matching bases. V was cut by 3 bases and J by 8 bases, with 10 bases left in between. The CDR3 is made up of 12 amino acids. Germline-derived CDR1 and CDR2 are SNHLY and FYNNEI. CDR3 amino acids: CASSDRASGYTF. The CDR3 bases are TGTGCCAGCAGTGACAGGGCCAGCGGCTACACCTTC.

The chain carries TRBV18 and TRBJ2-5; no definite D call. V was shortened by 6 bases and J by 5 bases, with 13 bases between the two germline ends. The CDR3 contains 13 residues. Germline lookup yields CDR1 KGHSH and CDR2 LQKENI. CDR3 amino acids: CASSRGAIETQYF. CDR3 nucleotide sequence: TGTGCCAGCTCTAGAGGAGCAATCGAGACCCAGTACTTC. Combining the CDR3 with reference TRBV18 and TRBJ2-5 gives the whole variable domain NAGVMQNPRHLVRRRGQEARLRCSPMKGHSHVYWYRQLPEEGLKFMVYLQKENIIDESGMPKERFSAEFPKEGPSILRIQQVVRGDSAAYFCASSRGAIETQYFGPGTRLLVL.

The DNA of the CDR3 is TGTGCCAGCAGGACGACAGGTGATGGCTACACCTTC. Its protein product is CASRTTGDGYTF. This rearrangement joins TRBV11-1 to TRBJ1-2, with a weak D call TRBD1 (6 bases). The CDR3 totals 12 residues. Germline CDR1 reads SGHAT; CDR2 reads FQDESV (reference sequence). Trimming cost V 6 bases and J 6 bases, with 11 bases left between them.

This clone was picked up a small number of times. CDR3 sequence: CASVQGQGLTYEQYF. The CDR3 nucleotides are TGTGCCAGTGTACAAGGGCAGGGATTAACCTACGAGCAGTACTTC. The chain links TRBV19 to TRBJ2-7, with a weak D call TRBD1 (5 bases). Germline CDR1 and CDR2: LNHDA and SQIVND (reference sequence). The CDR3 contains 15 residues. The ends were cut back, 8 bases at V and 2 bases at J, with 19 bases in the middle.

This chain links TRBV21-1 with TRBJ2-3; the tabulated D call, TRBD2, remains unverified against the DNA. TRBV21-1 constitutes a pseudogene. CDR3 size: 14 residues. CDR3 in amino acids: CAIVPLARADTQYF. In DNA form, the CDR3 reads TGTGCAATAGTACCCCTAGCGAGGGCAGATACGCAGTATTTT.

V is TRBV6-5 and J is TRBJ2-1, with TRBD2 matching over 10 bases. The V gene end was trimmed by 9 bases and the J gene end by 7 bases; junction bases not matched to a gene: 9. CDR3 length: 14 residues. The germline V gene has CDR1 MNHEY and CDR2 SVGAGI. This CDR3 reads CASSGGPEGNEQFF. The CDR3 nucleotides read TGTGCCAGTAGCGGGGGGCCGGAGGGGAATGAGCAGTTCTTC.

A few counts support this clone. The genes are TRBV11-2 and TRBJ2-7; the D gene is possibly TRBD1 (5 bases). V lost 1 base and J 0 bases, leaving 16 bases between the germline ends. The CDR3 covers 17 residues. Germline V gene lookup returns CDR1 SGHAT and CDR2 FQNNGV. The CDR3 sequence is CASSLVVDSPSSYEQYF. DNA for the CDR3: TGTGCCAGCAGCTTAGTCGTCGACAGTCCCAGCTCCTACGAGCAGTACTTC.

The chain carries TRBV7-9 and TRBJ2-7, with 7 bases fitting TRBD1. The CDR3 is 15 amino acids. Unmatched junction bases numbered 11, after V lost 5 bases and J lost 4 bases. The germline CDR1 and CDR2 sequences are SEHNR and FQNEAQ (reference sequence). CDR3 nucleotide sequence: TGTGCCAGCAGCCCGCAGGGGGTGCTTGGTTACGAGCAGTACTTC. Its protein product is CASSPQGVLGYEQYF.

The chain links TRBV19 to TRBJ1-6; 7 positions agree with TRBD1. V gave up 2 bases and J gave up 6 bases; unmatched junction bases: 1. Germline V lookup: CDR1 LNHDA, CDR2 SQIVND (reference sequence). There are 14 residues in the CDR3. CDR3: CASSINRGNSPLHF. CDR3 nucleotide sequence: TGTGCCAGTAGTATAAACAGGGGTAATTCACCCCTCCACTTT.

This clone was picked up one time. The V gene is TRBV11-1, the J gene TRBJ2-7; 8 nucleotides line up with TRBD1. The trim removed 7 bases at V and 2 bases at J, leaving 7 bases unmatched. This CDR3 has 14 amino acids. Per germline, CDR1 SGHAT and CDR2 FQDESV (reference sequence). The CDR3, as DNA: TGTGCCAGCACCATCCGGACAGGGCCCTACGAGCAGTACTTC. Translation gives CASTIRTGPYEQYF.

J is TRBJ2-5 and V is TRBV6-6; maybe TRBD1 (5 bases). Trimming took 8 bases from V and 2 from J, leaving 9 bases between them. CDR1 is MNHNY, CDR2 SVGAGI, per germline (reference sequence). The length of the CDR3 is 12 residues. The CDR3 bases are TGTGCCAGCGGTCAGGGTCAAGAGACCCAGTACTTC. Amino acids: CASGQGQETQYF.

The V gene is TRBV5-1, the J gene TRBJ1-1; D possibly corresponds to TRBD1 (6 bases). Germline assignment: CDR1 SGHRS and CDR2 YFSETQ. V lost 3 bases to trimming and J lost 3 bases, with 15 bases between them. CDR3 length: 15 residues. The CDR3 nucleotides read TGCGCCAGCAGCTCAAAACAGGGTAGGGACACTGAAGCTTTCTTT. Protein: CASSSKQGRDTEAFF.

CDR3 DNA: TGTGCCAGCAGGGACCCGGGACAGGGCACCTATGGCTACACCTTC. Protein sequence: CASRDPGQGTYGYTF. This sequence joins TRBV2 and TRBJ1-2; 9 bases agree with TRBD1. Trimming at V came to 6 bases and at J to 4 bases, leaving 9 bases not matched to a gene. The V gene's germline CDR1 is SNHLY and CDR2 FYNNEI. CDR3 length: 15 amino acids.

The chain employs TRBV2 and TRBJ1-2; 9 bases are shared with TRBD1. The V gene end was trimmed by 6 bases and the J gene end by 13 bases; junction bases not matched to a gene: 15. The CDR3 consists of 14 residues. In germline, CDR1 is SNHLY, CDR2 FYNNEI. CDR3 loop: CASRGVTGGSVITF. The DNA for the CDR3 is TGTGCCAGCAGGGGGGTCACAGGGGGCTCGGTCATCACCTTC.

The chain recombines TRBV7-9 with TRBJ2-7; 9 bases are a match to TRBD1. The germline gives CDR1 SEHNR, CDR2 FQNEAQ (reference sequence). This CDR3 has 17 amino acids. Unmatched junction bases numbered 11, after V lost 1 base and J lost 4 bases. CDR3 sequence: CASSLEGAGTGKYEQYF. The CDR3 DNA is TGTGCCAGCAGCTTAGAGGGGGCCGGGACAGGGAAATACGAGCAGTACTTC.

This clone was seen only a few times. The junction and the germline gene differ at one end; a read error may be behind it. V gene TRBV11-1 combines with J gene TRBJ2-1, with TRBD2 identical over 9 bases. Germline CDR1 and CDR2: SGHAT and FQDESV (reference sequence). This CDR3 is 16 amino acids long. The CDR3 sequence: CASSPWGTSSHNEQFF. The CDR3, as DNA: TGTGCCAGCAGCCCCTGGGGGACTAGCTCCCACAATGAGCAGTTCTTC.